Included here is one TCR beta chain sequence, with context. Antigen specificity is unknown. The data were taken from a study of T cell responses to AZD1222 COVID-19 vaccine. General study findings and limits: Baseline seropositivity occurred in only 5 to 7 AZD1222 recipients. The study found Spike-specific TCR breadth and depth rose after two AZD1222 doses.

V shed 4 bases and J 5 bases; nucleotides not matched to a gene: 6. CDR1 and CDR2 from the germline V gene are MNHEY and SMNVEV (reference sequence). This CDR3 spans 16 amino acids. Assay used: immunoSEQ multiplex PCR; TCRdb lists only in-frame clones, some missing. The table lists 85,000 or so clones, about 90% of them singletons. The source material was peripheral blood, sampled 28 days after the second AZD1222 dose. The chain recombines TRBV27 with TRBJ2-7, with 15 bases lining up with TRBD2. The sequence came from an adult who received the AZD1222 COVID-19 vaccine. CDR3 region: CASSSGTSGRFNEQYF. The CDR3 region has the DNA TGTGCCAGCAGTTCTGGGACTAGCGGGAGGTTCAACGAGCAGTACTTC.